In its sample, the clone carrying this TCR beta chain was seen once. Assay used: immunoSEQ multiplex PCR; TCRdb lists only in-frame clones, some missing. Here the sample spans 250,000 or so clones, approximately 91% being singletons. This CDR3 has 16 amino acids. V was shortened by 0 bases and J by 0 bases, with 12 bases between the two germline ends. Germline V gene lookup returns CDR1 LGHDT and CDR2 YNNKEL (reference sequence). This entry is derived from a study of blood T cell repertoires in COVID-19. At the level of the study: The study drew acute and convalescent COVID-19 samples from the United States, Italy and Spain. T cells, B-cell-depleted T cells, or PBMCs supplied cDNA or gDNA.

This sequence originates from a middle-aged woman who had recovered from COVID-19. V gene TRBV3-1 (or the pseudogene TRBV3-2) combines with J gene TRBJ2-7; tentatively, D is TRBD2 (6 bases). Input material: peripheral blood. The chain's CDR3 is CASSQDGGASSYEQYF. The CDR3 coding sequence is TGTGCCAGCAGCCAAGATGGCGGGGCAAGCTCCTACGAGCAGTACTTC.